The clone carrying this T cell receptor beta chain was seen ten or more times. The V and J ends lost 6 bases and 0 bases respectively, with 9 bases between them. Germline V gene lookup returns CDR1 DFQATT and CDR2 SNEGSKA (reference sequence). The CDR3 runs to 14 residues. This entry comes from a study of T-cell reconstitution after alpha-beta-depleted transplantation in children. Library preparation (for TCRbeta) was performed with unique molecular identifiers. TCRdb re-analysed the PCR reads in MiXCR, keeping a single row per CDR3 protein. Of 170,000 or so distinct CDR3 sequences in the sample, about 6.4% were seen once.

The V gene is TRBV20-1, the J gene TRBJ2-6; no reliable D call. This clonotype originated in a human donor who donated a stem cell graft to a child with Wiskott-Aldrich syndrome. The specimen comprised PBMCs from the stem cell graft donor, sampled from the stem cell graft. The CDR3 sequence: CSALPGSGANVLTF. In nucleotides, the CDR3 is TGCAGTGCCCTCCCGGGCTCTGGGGCCAACGTCCTGACTTTC.